The clone carrying this T cell receptor (beta chain) has a handful of counts. This sample was included in a study of blood T cell repertoires in COVID-19. Across the whole study: The United States, Italy and Spain were the sources of the acute and convalescent COVID-19 samples. T cells, B-cell-depleted T cells, or PBMCs supplied cDNA or gDNA.

Under the authors' procedure: The assay estimated nucleated cells by amplifying reference gene primers. Clones were read by immunoSEQ multiplex PCR, and TCRdb kept only the in-frame ones, dropping some. That table gives V, J and clone size, and the DNA gave D and trimming. The sample consists of about 270,000 clones, around 82% of them appearing once. Per germline, CDR1 LNHDA and CDR2 SQIVND (reference sequence). The CDR3 totals 11 residues. V shed 11 bases and J shed 1 base, with 8 bases lying between them. This receptor was obtained from a woman aged 18 to 35 with acute or convalescent COVID-19. The chain employs TRBV19 and TRBJ1-1, with a tentative D call TRBD1 (6 bases). Sequenced material: peripheral blood. The CDR3 DNA reads as TGTGCCTCACAGGGGAACACTGAAGCTTTCTTT. Residues: CASQGNTEAFF.